These T cell receptor beta chains were read from a single sample in a study of T cells after somatic rescue of genetic block. Sequenced by immunoSEQ multiplex PCR; TCRdb stores in-frame clones only, minus some. The repertoire holds 85,000 to 100,000 clones, with over 80% as singletons. The sequencing input was peripheral blood mononuclear cells (PBMCs). The source of these receptors is a woman between 18 and 29 years old. The CDR3 runs from the conserved cysteine through the conserved F or W. The D gene is left open where the match is weak.

J gene,D gene,V gene,CDR3 protein
TRBJ2-3,NA,TRBV6-1,CASSEASDTQYF
TRBJ2-7,TRBD1,TRBV7-9,CASSLAQVGGALGYEQYF
TRBJ2-2,NA,TRBV11-2,CASSPGLTNTGELFF
TRBJ2-3,NA,TRBV27,CASSLGDPRDTQYF
TRBJ1-1,NA,TRBV5-4,CASSFQGMNTEAFF
TRBJ2-1,TRBD2,TRBV5-1,CASSFRRTSGRSAFDEQFF
TRBJ1-1,NA,TRBV27,CASRPRGRENTEAFF
TRBJ1-5,TRBD1,TRBV28,CASSSLPGTDSNQPQHF
TRBJ1-2,NA,TRBV25-1,CASSRGTSYGYTF
TRBJ2-7,TRBD2,TRBV27,CASSSGTSGRKRGDEQYF
TRBJ2-6,NA,TRBV7-2,CASSLRGTTAASGANVLTF
TRBJ1-2,NA,TRBV10-3,CAISEQYGYTF
TRBJ2-7,NA,TRBV7-9,CASSLDRRGDEQYF
TRBJ1-4,TRBD1,TRBV28,CASTSQGAGEKLFF
TRBJ2-1,TRBD2,TRBV7-2,CASSVTSGSQSLQFF
TRBJ1-5,NA,TRBV5-1,CASSLGAAGDQPQHF
TRBJ1-2,NA,TRBV5-1,CASSPVDFGNYGYTF
TRBJ1-1,TRBD1,TRBV27,CASRLDRDYTEAFF
TRBJ2-3,NA,TRBV7-7,CASSPEIASTDTQYF
TRBJ2-7,TRBD2,TRBV5-1,CASSLYAASGSYEQYF